This T cell receptor beta chain was sequenced for a study of T-cell reconstitution after alpha-beta-depleted transplantation in children. CDR3 length: 13 residues. Germline V gene lookup returns CDR1 KGHDR and CDR2 SFDVKD. The ends were cut back, 4 bases at V and 5 bases at J, with 8 bases in the middle. Unique molecular identifiers tagged the TCRbeta library. TCRdb used MiXCR to reprocess the PCR reads, holding one entry per CDR3 protein. The data contain some 200,000 distinct CDR3 sequences, under 8.5% of them singletons. The source material was PBMCs, mostly from graft donor cells, sampled 360 days after TCRalphabeta/CD19-depleted stem cell transplant. This receptor was obtained from a male patient between 2 and 10 years old who had a stem cell transplant for acute myeloid leukemia, so the T cells may come from the graft donor. The gene calls are TRBV24-1 and TRBJ2-1, with D uncertain. This chain's CDR3 is CATSEGSDNEQFF. The CDR3 DNA sequence: TGTGCCACCAGTGAAGGGTCCGACAATGAGCAGTTCTTC.